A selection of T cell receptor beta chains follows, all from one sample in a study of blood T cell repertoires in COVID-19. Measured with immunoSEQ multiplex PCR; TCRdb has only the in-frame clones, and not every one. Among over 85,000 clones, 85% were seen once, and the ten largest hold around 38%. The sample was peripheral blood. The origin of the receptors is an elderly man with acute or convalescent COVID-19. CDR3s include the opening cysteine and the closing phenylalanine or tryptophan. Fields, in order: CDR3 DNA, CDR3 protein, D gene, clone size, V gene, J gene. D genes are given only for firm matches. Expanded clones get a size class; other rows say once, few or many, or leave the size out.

CDR3 DNA: TGCGCCAGCAGCCACACTCTGAGGGGGCCGTGGTACGAGCAGTACTTC
CDR3 protein: CASSHTLRGPWYEQYF
D gene: TRBD1
clone size: .
V gene: TRBV4-3
J gene: TRBJ2-7

CDR3 DNA: TGTGCCTGGAGTTTCATGACAGGGAAGAATCAGCCCCAGCATTTT
CDR3 protein: CAWSFMTGKNQPQHF
D gene: TRBD1
clone size: .
V gene: TRBV30
J gene: TRBJ1-5

CDR3 DNA: TGTGCCACCAGCAGCAGGACAGGGGGCTCCTACAATGAGCAGTTCTTC
CDR3 protein: CATSSRTGGSYNEQFF
D gene: TRBD1
clone size: .
V gene: TRBV15
J gene: TRBJ2-1

CDR3 DNA: TGCAGCGTGGGAGGGGGAACCTACGAGCAGTACTTC
CDR3 protein: CSVGGGTYEQYF
D gene: .
clone size: many
V gene: TRBV29-1
J gene: TRBJ2-7

CDR3 DNA: TGTGCCTGGATACGACAGGGGGAATCCACTGAAGCTTTCTTT
CDR3 protein: CAWIRQGESTEAFF
D gene: TRBD1
clone size: .
V gene: TRBV30
J gene: TRBJ1-1

CDR3 DNA: TGTGCCAGCAGCCAATCGTCTCTAGCGGGAGGACAAGAGCAGTACTTC
CDR3 protein: CASSQSSLAGGQEQYF
D gene: TRBD2
clone size: .
V gene: TRBV4-2
J gene: TRBJ2-7

CDR3 DNA: TGTGCCAGCTGCCGGGACAGAGGCACAGATACGCAGTATTTT
CDR3 protein: CASCRDRGTDTQYF
D gene: TRBD1
clone size: .
V gene: TRBV2
J gene: TRBJ2-3

CDR3 DNA: TGTGCCATCAGTGACCCGGGACTAGCGACTAGCACAGATACGCAGTATTTT
CDR3 protein: CAISDPGLATSTDTQYF
D gene: TRBD2
clone size: .
V gene: TRBV10-3
J gene: TRBJ2-3

CDR3 DNA: TGTGCCAGTAGTGGACATGGGGACTATGGCTACACCTTC
CDR3 protein: CASSGHGDYGYTF
D gene: .
clone size: .
V gene: TRBV19
J gene: TRBJ1-2

CDR3 DNA: TGTGCCAGCAGCTTGGGGAGGGAGAGGTCCTACGAGCAGTACTTC
CDR3 protein: CASSLGRERSYEQYF
D gene: .
clone size: .
V gene: TRBV5-4
J gene: TRBJ2-7

CDR3 DNA: TGTGCCAGCAGCTTGTTGGCTAGCGGGATCTCCTACAATGAGCAGTTCTTC
CDR3 protein: CASSLLASGISYNEQFF
D gene: TRBD2
clone size: once
V gene: TRBV5-6
J gene: TRBJ2-1

CDR3 DNA: TGTGCCAGCAGAAGGAGGACAGTGGCCTACGAGCAGTACTTC
CDR3 protein: CASRRRTVAYEQYF
D gene: .
clone size: .
V gene: TRBV11-2
J gene: TRBJ2-7

CDR3 DNA: TGTGCCAGCAGCTTAGAGTCCGGACTCACTAGCGGGAAGGTGACCCAGTACTTC
CDR3 protein: CASSLESGLTSGKVTQYF
D gene: TRBD2
clone size: .
V gene: TRBV7-2
J gene: TRBJ2-5

CDR3 DNA: TGTGCCAGCAGTTTACCCGGGACAGGGATATACGAGCAGTACTTC
CDR3 protein: CASSLPGTGIYEQYF
D gene: TRBD1
clone size: .
V gene: TRBV28
J gene: TRBJ2-7

CDR3 DNA: TGCGCCAGCAGCCCAGGACAGGATGGCTACACCTTC
CDR3 protein: CASSPGQDGYTF
D gene: TRBD1
clone size: .
V gene: TRBV5-1
J gene: TRBJ1-2

CDR3 DNA: TGTGCCAGCAGTGGGGGACAACCGAACACTGAAGCTTTCTTT
CDR3 protein: CASSGGQPNTEAFF
D gene: .
clone size: .
V gene: TRBV28
J gene: TRBJ1-1

CDR3 DNA: TGTGCCAGCAGCTTGGGGGGACAGGGGAACAATGAGCAGTTCTTC
CDR3 protein: CASSLGGQGNNEQFF
D gene: TRBD1
clone size: .
V gene: TRBV5-8
J gene: TRBJ2-1

CDR3 DNA: TGTGCCAGCAGTACCGACAGAGCCTATGGCTACACCTTC
CDR3 protein: CASSTDRAYGYTF
D gene: .
clone size: .
V gene: TRBV12-3/TRBV12-4
J gene: TRBJ1-2

CDR3 DNA: TGTGCCAGCAGCTTAAGCGGGCAGCAAGAGACCCAGTACTTC
CDR3 protein: CASSLSGQQETQYF
D gene: .
clone size: few
V gene: TRBV7-3
J gene: TRBJ2-5

CDR3 DNA: TGTGCCAGCAGTCTCTCGGGACAGGCCATCTACACCTTC
CDR3 protein: CASSLSGQAIYTF
D gene: TRBD1
clone size: few
V gene: TRBV28
J gene: TRBJ1-2

CDR3 DNA: TGTGCCAGCAGCCAAGGCGGAGGGGCAGATACGCAGTATTTT
CDR3 protein: CASSQGGGADTQYF
D gene: .
clone size: .
V gene: TRBV4-2
J gene: TRBJ2-3

CDR3 DNA: TGTGCCAGCAGTGAAACAGGGTCAGCTTTCTTT
CDR3 protein: CASSETGSAFF
D gene: .
clone size: few
V gene: TRBV12-3/TRBV12-4
J gene: TRBJ1-1

CDR3 DNA: TGTGCCAGCAGTGACTCGAAGGGCAGGGGCAATCAGCCCCAGCATTTT
CDR3 protein: CASSDSKGRGNQPQHF
D gene: .
clone size: once
V gene: TRBV6-4
J gene: TRBJ1-5

CDR3 DNA: TGTGCCACCACCTTGCGCGCGACTTCCAGGCGGGATGGCTACACCTTC
CDR3 protein: CATTLRATSRRDGYTF
D gene: .
clone size: .
V gene: TRBV19
J gene: TRBJ1-2

CDR3 DNA: TGTGCCAGCAGCCCTCAATTTCAGGGGGCAACTGGAAACACCATATATTTT
CDR3 protein: CASSPQFQGATGNTIYF
D gene: TRBD1
clone size: .
V gene: TRBV4-2
J gene: TRBJ1-3

CDR3 DNA: TGTGCCAGCAGCAAAGGACTAGCTTACGAGCAGTACTTC
CDR3 protein: CASSKGLAYEQYF
D gene: TRBD2
clone size: .
V gene: TRBV5-4
J gene: TRBJ2-7

CDR3 DNA: TGTGCCATCAGTGAGTCCATAACTACCGAATATGGCTACACCTTC
CDR3 protein: CAISESITTEYGYTF
D gene: .
clone size: .
V gene: TRBV10-3
J gene: TRBJ1-2

CDR3 DNA: TGTGCCAGCAGGACTAGCGCGGGCGAGCAGTACTTC
CDR3 protein: CASRTSAGEQYF
D gene: TRBD2
clone size: .
V gene: TRBV19
J gene: TRBJ2-7

CDR3 DNA: TGTGCCAGCCATCGACAGCCGAGCTCCTACGAGCAGTACTTC
CDR3 protein: CASHRQPSSYEQYF
D gene: .
clone size: .
V gene: TRBV2
J gene: TRBJ2-7

CDR3 DNA: TGTGCCAGCAGTTTGGGAGGGGACACTGAAGCTTTCTTT
CDR3 protein: CASSLGGDTEAFF
D gene: .
clone size: .
V gene: TRBV12-3/TRBV12-4
J gene: TRBJ1-1

CDR3 DNA: TGTGCCTCCTCCCGGGGGAGCTCCTACGAGCAGTACTTC
CDR3 protein: CASSRGSSYEQYF
D gene: .
clone size: once
V gene: TRBV9
J gene: TRBJ2-7

CDR3 DNA: TGTGCCAGCAGCCCCGGGACAGGTAGCAATCAGCCCCAGCATTTT
CDR3 protein: CASSPGTGSNQPQHF
D gene: TRBD1
clone size: .
V gene: TRBV11-1
J gene: TRBJ1-5

CDR3 DNA: TGTGCCAGCAGCCTTCCGGACAGGGTATCGGTTCACCGTCCCGGGGAGCTGTTTTTT
CDR3 protein: CASSLPDRVSVHRPGELFF
D gene: .
clone size: .
V gene: TRBV21-1
J gene: TRBJ2-2

CDR3 DNA: TGTGCCAGCAGCGTGACACAGAGCACAGATACGCAGTATTTT
CDR3 protein: CASSVTQSTDTQYF
D gene: .
clone size: .
V gene: TRBV9
J gene: TRBJ2-3

CDR3 DNA: TGTGCCAGCAGAAGGGACAGGGTGACTGAAAAACTGTTTTTT
CDR3 protein: CASRRDRVTEKLFF
D gene: TRBD1
clone size: .
V gene: TRBV6-5
J gene: TRBJ1-4

CDR3 DNA: TGTGCCTGGAGTCCAACCTCCCCAGCGGAGGACGGGGAGCTGTTTTTT
CDR3 protein: CAWSPTSPAEDGELFF
D gene: .
clone size: .
V gene: TRBV30
J gene: TRBJ2-2

CDR3 DNA: TGTGCCAGCTCACCTACCGGGACAGGGGGCAATCAGCCCCAGCATTTT
CDR3 protein: CASSPTGTGGNQPQHF
D gene: TRBD1
clone size: .
V gene: TRBV18
J gene: TRBJ1-5

CDR3 DNA: TGTGCCAGCAGCCCCCAGGACAATGACTATGGCTACACCTTC
CDR3 protein: CASSPQDNDYGYTF
D gene: .
clone size: few
V gene: TRBV4-2
J gene: TRBJ1-2

CDR3 DNA: TGTGCCAGCAGCAAAGGGGTGGGGAAGCTAGCGGGAGGGCCGGTTGGGGAGACCCAGTACTTC
CDR3 protein: CASSKGVGKLAGGPVGETQYF
D gene: .
clone size: .
V gene: TRBV21-1
J gene: TRBJ2-5

CDR3 DNA: TGTGCCACCAGTGAATTAAGGGGGGGGCCCCAGCATTTT
CDR3 protein: CATSELRGGPQHF
D gene: .
clone size: .
V gene: TRBV24-1
J gene: TRBJ1-5

CDR3 DNA: TGTGCCAGCTCACCCCGGGACAGGGTCTCTGGGGCCAACGTCCTGACTTTC
CDR3 protein: CASSPRDRVSGANVLTF
D gene: TRBD1
clone size: .
V gene: TRBV18
J gene: TRBJ2-6

CDR3 DNA: TGCGCCAGCAGCAATACAGACTATGGCTACACCTTC
CDR3 protein: CASSNTDYGYTF
D gene: .
clone size: .
V gene: TRBV4-1
J gene: TRBJ1-2

CDR3 DNA: TGTGCCAGCAGCACAACAGTCGATCAGCCCCAGCATTTT
CDR3 protein: CASSTTVDQPQHF
D gene: .
clone size: .
V gene: TRBV7-2
J gene: TRBJ1-5

CDR3 DNA: TGTGCCTGGAGTGTGTTGACAGGGAACACTGAAGCTTTCTTT
CDR3 protein: CAWSVLTGNTEAFF
D gene: .
clone size: .
V gene: TRBV30
J gene: TRBJ1-1

CDR3 DNA: TGTGCCAGCAGCTCAAACCCCAGGGGCTACGATGGCTACACCTTC
CDR3 protein: CASSSNPRGYDGYTF
D gene: .
clone size: .
V gene: TRBV7-2
J gene: TRBJ1-2

CDR3 DNA: TGCGCCAGCAGCTTGGAGGCACTAGCGGACAATGAGCAGTTCTTC
CDR3 protein: CASSLEALADNEQFF
D gene: TRBD2
clone size: .
V gene: TRBV5-1
J gene: TRBJ2-1

CDR3 DNA: TGCAGTGCTAGTTCCGGACAGGGGACTCCCTATCAGCCCCAGCATTTT
CDR3 protein: CSASSGQGTPYQPQHF
D gene: TRBD1
clone size: once
V gene: TRBV20-1
J gene: TRBJ1-5

CDR3 DNA: TGTGCCAGCAGCTACGTTGTTGGGGGGAGGTTCTACGAGCAGTACTTC
CDR3 protein: CASSYVVGGRFYEQYF
D gene: .
clone size: .
V gene: TRBV6-5
J gene: TRBJ2-7

CDR3 DNA: TGTGCCAGCAGTCTCGCGCTAGTAGCCAAAAACATTCAGTACTTC
CDR3 protein: CASSLALVAKNIQYF
D gene: .
clone size: .
V gene: TRBV28
J gene: TRBJ2-4

CDR3 DNA: TGTGCCAGCAGTTTCCGACTCTATAGCAATCAGCCCCAGCATTTT
CDR3 protein: CASSFRLYSNQPQHF
D gene: .
clone size: few
V gene: TRBV6-2/TRBV6-3
J gene: TRBJ1-5

CDR3 DNA: TGTGCCAGCAGGACAGGGGGCTCGGGCACCGGGGAGCTGTTTTTT
CDR3 protein: CASRTGGSGTGELFF
D gene: TRBD1
clone size: .
V gene: TRBV7-8
J gene: TRBJ2-2

CDR3 DNA: TGTGCCACCAGTGATCCCCGACAGTCCTCTGGAAACACCATATATTTT
CDR3 protein: CATSDPRQSSGNTIYF
D gene: .
clone size: .
V gene: TRBV24-1
J gene: TRBJ1-3

CDR3 DNA: TGTGCCAGTAGTATTAGGACAGCTAACTATGGCTACACCTTC
CDR3 protein: CASSIRTANYGYTF
D gene: .
clone size: .
V gene: TRBV19
J gene: TRBJ1-2

CDR3 DNA: TGTGCTAGCAGCTTAGGAGGGACAAGGACACAAGAGACCCAGTACTTC
CDR3 protein: CASSLGGTRTQETQYF
D gene: .
clone size: .
V gene: TRBV7-7
J gene: TRBJ2-5

CDR3 DNA: TGTGCCAGCAGCTTATATCCAATTCTGGCTTCGATTCGTGGCTACACCTTC
CDR3 protein: CASSLYPILASIRGYTF
D gene: .
clone size: .
V gene: TRBV7-8
J gene: TRBJ1-2